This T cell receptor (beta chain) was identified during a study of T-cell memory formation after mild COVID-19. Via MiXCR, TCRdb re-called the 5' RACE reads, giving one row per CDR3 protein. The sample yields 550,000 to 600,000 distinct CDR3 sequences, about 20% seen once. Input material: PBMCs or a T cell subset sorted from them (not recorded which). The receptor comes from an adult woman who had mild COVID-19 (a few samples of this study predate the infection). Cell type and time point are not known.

The CDR3 nucleotides read TGCAGTGCTACATTTCAGGGTTCCAAAAACATTCAGTACTTC. It yields the protein CSATFQGSKNIQYF. The chain employs TRBV20-1 and TRBJ2-4; a possible D gene is TRBD1 (5 bases). Trimming shortened V by 4 bases and J by 2 bases, and 12 bases separated the two germline ends. This CDR3 has 14 residues. CDR1 and CDR2 from the germline V gene are DFQATT and SNEGSKA (reference sequence).